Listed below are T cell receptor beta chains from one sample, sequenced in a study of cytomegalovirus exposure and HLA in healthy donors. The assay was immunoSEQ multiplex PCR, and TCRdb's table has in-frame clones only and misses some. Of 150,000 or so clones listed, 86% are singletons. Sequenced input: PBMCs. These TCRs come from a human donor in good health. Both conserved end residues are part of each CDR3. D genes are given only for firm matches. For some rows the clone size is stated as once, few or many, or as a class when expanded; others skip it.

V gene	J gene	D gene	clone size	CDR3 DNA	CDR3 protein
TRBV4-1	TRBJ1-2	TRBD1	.	TGCGCCAGCTCTAAAAACCCGGGACAGGGCTATGGCTACACCTTC	CASSKNPGQGYGYTF
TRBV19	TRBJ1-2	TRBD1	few	TGTGCCAGTAGTACGGGACAGGGTGACTATGGCTACACCTTC	CASSTGQGDYGYTF
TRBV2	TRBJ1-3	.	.	TGTGCCAGCAGTGTTGGCCCTCTCATCTCTGGAAACACCATATATTTT	CASSVGPLISGNTIYF
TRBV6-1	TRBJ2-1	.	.	TGTGCCAGCAGTGAACTCCCCGGGAGCGAGCAGTTCTTC	CASSELPGSEQFF
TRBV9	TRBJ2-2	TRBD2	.	TGTGCCAGCAGCGTAGAAGGTAGCGGGGTGAACGGGGAGCTGTTTTTT	CASSVEGSGVNGELFF
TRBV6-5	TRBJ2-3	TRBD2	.	TGTGCCAGCAGTTTCGCCGGGGGGTTCACAGATACGCAGTATTTT	CASSFAGGFTDTQYF
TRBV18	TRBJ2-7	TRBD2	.	TGTGCCAGCTCCCTAACTAGCGGCGAGCAGTACTTC	CASSLTSGEQYF
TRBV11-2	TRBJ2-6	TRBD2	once	TGTGCCAGCAGCTCCCACGGGACTAGCGGGAGATCTGGGGCCAACGTCCTGACTTTC	CASSSHGTSGRSGANVLTF
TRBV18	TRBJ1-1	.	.	TGTGCCAGCTCACGTTACGAGGGGGAGGGGACTGAAGCTTTCTTT	CASSRYEGEGTEAFF
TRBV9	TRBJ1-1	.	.	TGTGCCAGCAGCGTAGCACCTTCTGCAGGGAACACTGAAGCTTTCTTT	CASSVAPSAGNTEAFF
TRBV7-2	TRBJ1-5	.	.	TGTGCCAGCAGCTTAGAAAGTTTCCCAGGTCAGCCCCAGCATTTT	CASSLESFPGQPQHF
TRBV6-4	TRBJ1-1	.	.	TGTGCCAGCAGTGAAAAGGTCGGGAGCACTGAAGCTTTCTTT	CASSEKVGSTEAFF
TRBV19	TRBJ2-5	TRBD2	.	TGTGCCAGTAGTCTAGCGGGGGGGCAACAAGAGACCCAGTACTTC	CASSLAGGQQETQYF
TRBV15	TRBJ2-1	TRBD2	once	TGTGCCACCAGCGGGAGACTAGCGGGGGGGCTTAGGGATGAGCAGTTCTTC	CATSGRLAGGLRDEQFF
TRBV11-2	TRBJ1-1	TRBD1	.	TGTGCCAGCAGCTTTGCAGGGGGACGCACTGAAGCTTTCTTT	CASSFAGGRTEAFF
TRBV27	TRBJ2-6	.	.	TGTGCCAGCAGTTTATTGTTTCAATGGGCCGCCGGGAAAACTGGGGCCAACGTCCTGACTTTC	CASSLLFQWAAGKTGANVLTF
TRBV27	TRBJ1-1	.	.	TGTGCCAGCAGTTACTACTGGGGAGGGACCACTGAAGCTTTCTTT	CASSYYWGGTTEAFF
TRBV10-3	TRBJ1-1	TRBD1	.	TGTGCCATCAGTGCGACAACAGGGGGCGAGGAAACTGAAGCTTTCTTT	CAISATTGGEETEAFF
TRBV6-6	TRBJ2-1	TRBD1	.	TGTGCCAGCAGTTACGGGGGACAGGGTGCCAATGAGCAGTTCTTC	CASSYGGQGANEQFF
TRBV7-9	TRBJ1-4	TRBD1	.	TGTGCCAGCAGCCGACAGGGGACTTTGAATGAAAAACTGTTTTTT	CASSRQGTLNEKLFF
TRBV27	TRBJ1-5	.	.	TGTGCCAGCAGGGGAGGTAAAATGGGGAATTTTGGCAATCAGCCCCAGCATTTT	CASRGGKMGNFGNQPQHF
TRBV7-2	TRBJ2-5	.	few	TGTGCCAGCAGCTTAGCAAGGGGTCAAGAGACCCAGTACTTC	CASSLARGQETQYF
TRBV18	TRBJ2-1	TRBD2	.	TGTGCCAGCTCGCACGGGGGGAGCGGTAGTAATGAGCAGTTCTTC	CASSHGGSGSNEQFF
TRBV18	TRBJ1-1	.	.	TGTGCCAGCTCACCACAGGGGCAAAACACTGAAGCTTTCTTT	CASSPQGQNTEAFF
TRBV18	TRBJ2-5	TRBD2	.	TGTGCCAGCTCACCAGAGAGATGGCGGGGGGGACAAGAGACCCAGTACTTC	CASSPERWRGGQETQYF
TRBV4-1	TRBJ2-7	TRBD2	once	TGCGCCAGCAGCCAAAAAACTAGCGGGGACTCCTACGAGCAGTACTTC	CASSQKTSGDSYEQYF
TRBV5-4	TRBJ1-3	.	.	TGTGCCAGCAGCTTCAGGGGAAGCTCTGGAAACACCATATATTTT	CASSFRGSSGNTIYF
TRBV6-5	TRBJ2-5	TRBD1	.	TGTGCCAGCAGTGGCGGGACAGGAGCCCGAAAGACCCAGTACTTC	CASSGGTGARKTQYF
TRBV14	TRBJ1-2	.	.	TGTGCCAGCAGCCAAGACCACTACTATGGCTACACCTTC	CASSQDHYYGYTF
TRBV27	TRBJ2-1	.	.	TGTGCCAGCACCGGGGGGCAGAGCTCCTACAATGAGCAGTTCTTC	CASTGGQSSYNEQFF
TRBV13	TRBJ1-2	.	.	TGTGCCAGCAGCTTAGGCCACCCGAGAGTTTCTGGCTACACCTTC	CASSLGHPRVSGYTF
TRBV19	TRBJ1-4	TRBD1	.	TGTGCCAGTAAGGGGGACAGGACAAATGAAAAACTGTTTTTT	CASKGDRTNEKLFF
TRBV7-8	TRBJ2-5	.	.	TGTGCCAGCAGCTCTCTCGGTCAAGAGACCCAGTACTTC	CASSSLGQETQYF
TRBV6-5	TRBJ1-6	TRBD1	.	TGTGCCAGCAGTTACTCAGGACAGGGCACTAATTCACCCCTCCACTTT	CASSYSGQGTNSPLHF
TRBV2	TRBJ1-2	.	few	TGTGCCAGCAGTTTGAGCAACTATGGCTACACCTTC	CASSLSNYGYTF
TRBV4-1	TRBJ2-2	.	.	TGCGCCAGCAGCCGGGCAGCACCGAACACCGGGGAGCTGTTTTTT	CASSRAAPNTGELFF
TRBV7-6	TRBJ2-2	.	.	TGTGCCAGCAGCCAGCGTCTTACCGGGGAGCTGTTTTTT	CASSQRLTGELFF
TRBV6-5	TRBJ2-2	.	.	TGTGCCAGCAGTTACGTTCCTGGCGAGCTGTTTTTT	CASSYVPGELFF